What follows are 8 T cell receptor beta chains derived from one specimen sequenced in a study of CD8 T cells in ankylosing spondylitis. General observations from the study: A TCR beta motif of 7 or 8 highly homologous variants appeared characteristic of ankylosing spondylitis blood.

Via MiXCR, TCRdb re-called the 5' RACE reads, giving one row per CDR3 protein. The sample lists under 250,000 distinct CDR3 sequences, 6% to 8.5% occurring once. No antigen is known for these receptors. Sequenced material: blood, either unsorted or a sorted T cell fraction (not recorded which). Receptor source: a male donor with ankylosing spondylitis.

This clonotype was seen repeatedly, ten times or more. This chain joins TRBV12-3 or TRBV12-4 and TRBJ2-1; no clear D. CDR3 length equals 10 residues. Trimming shortened V by 6 bases and J by 5 bases, and 2 bases separated the two germline ends. As DNA, the CDR3 is TGTGCCAGCAGGCACAATGAGCAGTTCTTC. It is translated as CASRHNEQFF.

In its sample, this clonotype was seen many times. The genes are TRBV28 and TRBJ2-7; D gene ambiguous. V was clipped by 5 bases and J by 2 bases, with 7 bases between them. Germline CDR1 reads MDHEN; CDR2 reads SYDVKM. This CDR3 region has 12 residues. CDR3 DNA: TGTGCCAGCAGTGAACTAACCTACGAGCAGTACTTC. The encoded protein is CASSELTYEQYF.

The chain joins TRBV19 to TRBJ2-3; D is possibly TRBD1 (6 bases). Germline CDR1 reads LNHDA; CDR2 reads SQIVND (reference sequence). The V gene lost 7 bases and the J gene lost 2 bases, with 13 bases spanning the gap. The CDR3 length is 14 residues. CDR3 loop: CASTLGQFTDTQYF. In DNA, the CDR3 is TGTGCCAGTACCCTCGGACAGTTCACAGATACGCAGTATTTT.

The V gene is TRBV6-5, the J gene TRBJ2-7; D is unresolved. V lost 2 bases and J lost 3, with 8 bases in between. From germline, CDR1 is MNHEY and CDR2 SVGAGI. The CDR3 consists of 13 residues. The CDR3 DNA reads TGTGCCAGCAGTTACAAATGGGGCTACGAGCAGTACTTC. Translation gives CASSYKWGYEQYF.

This clonotype has ten or more counts. The genes are TRBV7-9 and TRBJ2-1; D is ambiguous. The germline V gene encodes CDR1 SEHNR and CDR2 FQNEAQ (reference sequence). Trimming left V 1 base short and J 9 bases short, with 7 bases between. This CDR3 spans 12 amino acids. As DNA, the CDR3 is TGTGCCAGCAGCTTAGTAGTGGGTGAGCAGTTCTTC. Translation: CASSLVVGEQFF. The full variable domain, rest sourced from reference TRBV7-9 and TRBJ2-1, is DTGVSQNPRHKITKRGQNVTFRCDPISEHNRLYWYRQTLGQGPEFLTYFQNEAQLEKSRLLSDRFSAERPKGSFSTLEIQRTEQGDSAMYLCASSLVVGEQFFGPGTRLTVL.

Ten or more counts support this clonotype. The rearrangement uses TRBV7-9 and TRBJ2-7; 7 bases align to TRBD1. The CDR3 covers 14 residues. The ends lost 4 bases at V and 2 bases at J; junction bases unmatched: 5. CDR1 and CDR2 (germline): SEHNR, FQNEAQ (reference sequence). The CDR3 DNA follows: TGTGCCAGCAGCTCGGGACAGAGAACCTACGAGCAGTACTTC. This translates into CASSSGQRTYEQYF.

This chain connects TRBV10-2 to TRBJ1-3; TRBD1 is a possible D gene (6 bases). CDR3 length equals 15 residues. Germline loops: CDR1 WSHSY, CDR2 SAAADI. Trimming stripped 4 bases from V and 0 bases from J, with 10 bases between. This CDR3 is CASSAGHHSGNTIYF. The CDR3 DNA sequence: TGCGCCAGCAGTGCGGGACACCACTCTGGAAACACCATATATTTT.

The table lists this clonotype with many counts. This chain links TRBV2 with TRBJ1-1, with D maybe TRBD1 (5 bases). The CDR3 length is 14 residues. Per germline, CDR1 SNHLY and CDR2 FYNNEI. Trimming shortened V by 2 bases and J by 1 base, and 8 bases separated the two germline ends. The CDR3 protein is CASSEQGRNTEAFF. The CDR3 DNA follows: TGTGCCAGCAGTGAACAGGGACGGAACACTGAAGCTTTCTTT.